Listed below are T cell receptor beta chains from one sample, sequenced in a study of blood T cell repertoires in COVID-19. This table comes from immunoSEQ multiplex PCR, and its TCRdb copy is limited to in-frame clones, with some not included. The top ten hold around 9.4% of the sample, which has roughly 100,000 clones, roughly four fifths seen once. Input material: peripheral blood. All receptors come from a man aged 40-55 years with active or convalescent COVID-19. Both conserved end residues are part of each CDR3. A D gene is named only where the DNA matches it firmly. The size entry is marked missing in some rows and otherwise reads once, few, many or a size class.

>TRBJ2-2|NA|TRBV27|NA
TGTGCCAGCAGCCCCCTGGCGGCCGGGGAGCTGTTTTTT
CASSPLAAGELFF
>TRBJ1-1|NA|TRBV12-5|NA
TGTGCTAGTGGTTTGTCAGGGAACACTGAAGCTTTCTTT
CASGLSGNTEAFF
>TRBJ1-4|NA|TRBV19|NA
TGTGCCAGTAGTCGCGGACGGAGGGGCAATGAAAAACTGTTTTTT
CASSRGRRGNEKLFF
>TRBJ1-2|TRBD1|TRBV6-4|NA
TGTGCCATCGACACTCCGGGACAGCGAAACTATGGCTACACCTTC
CAIDTPGQRNYGYTF
>TRBJ1-5|NA|TRBV19|NA
TGTGCCAGTAGTATAGATCTAGGGGTTGCTAGCAATCAGCCCCAGCATTTT
CASSIDLGVASNQPQHF
>TRBJ2-7|TRBD1|TRBV18|NA
TGTGCCAGCTCAGCAGGAGCGGACAGGGTCTACGAGCAGTACTTC
CASSAGADRVYEQYF
>TRBJ2-7|TRBD2|TRBV7-9|NA
TGTGCCAGCAGCTTAGCGGGGACTAGTGTCTACGAGCAGTACTTC
CASSLAGTSVYEQYF
>TRBJ1-5|TRBD1|TRBV6-2/TRBV6-3|NA
TGTGCCAGCAGCCGGACAGGGGATGGTCAGCCCCAGCATTTT
CASSRTGDGQPQHF
>TRBJ2-3|TRBD2|TRBV5-4|NA
TGTGCCAGCAGCCAAGGACTAGCGGGGGGTAGCACAGATACGCAGTATTTT
CASSQGLAGGSTDTQYF
>TRBJ2-1|TRBD2|TRBV11-2|NA
TGTGCCAGCAGCTTTAGGCCCACACTATCTAGCGGGGTTTACAATGAGCAGTTCTTC
CASSFRPTLSSGVYNEQFF
>TRBJ2-1|NA|TRBV3-1/TRBV3-2|NA
TGTGCCAGCAGCCAGAACCGGGACTGGTCGAACTACAATGAGCAGTTCTTC
CASSQNRDWSNYNEQFF
>TRBJ2-5|TRBD2|TRBV9|once
TGTGCCAGCAGCGTAGGTCGTAGCGGGGGGGTCCAAGAGACCCAGTACTTC
CASSVGRSGGVQETQYF
>TRBJ1-5|TRBD1|TRBV6-6|NA
TGTGCCAGCACTCTCAGGGGGGAAGGGCAGCCCCAGCATTTT
CASTLRGEGQPQHF
>TRBJ1-2|NA|TRBV6-2/TRBV6-3|NA
TGTGCCAGCAGTTACCCCGATTGGGGAGGCGGCTACACCTTC
CASSYPDWGGGYTF
>TRBJ1-4|NA|TRBV5-5|NA
TGTGCCAGCAGCCCGGGGAGCAGGGGAACTAATGAAAAACTGTTTTTT
CASSPGSRGTNEKLFF
>TRBJ2-7|TRBD1|TRBV5-1|NA
TGCGCCAGCAGCACAGGGGTCGAGCAGTACTTC
CASSTGVEQYF
>TRBJ2-2|TRBD2|TRBV5-4|NA
TGTGCCAGCAGCTCAGCGGGGGGGCCCCGTGTGGGCACCGGGGAGCTGTTTTTT
CASSSAGGPRVGTGELFF
>TRBJ1-5|NA|TRBV24-1|NA
TGTGCCACCAGTGGTGGGGGGGCTCAGCCCCAGCATTTT
CATSGGGAQPQHF
>TRBJ1-2|NA|TRBV7-9|NA
TGTGCCAGCAGCTTCGCCAGGGCCTATGGCTACACCTTC
CASSFARAYGYTF
>TRBJ1-1|NA|TRBV6-5|once
TGTGCCAGCAGCCAGCAGGGCTTGAACACTGAAGCTTTCTTT
CASSQQGLNTEAFF
>TRBJ2-3|TRBD1|TRBV6-5|NA
TGTGCCAGCAGTTACTCGACGGGACAGGGCGGGTGGACGCAGTATTTT
CASSYSTGQGGWTQYF
>TRBJ1-3|NA|TRBV10-3|NA
TGTGCCATCAGTGATAGGGGCAGGAGCGAGAACTCTGGAAACACCATATATTTT
CAISDRGRSENSGNTIYF
>TRBJ2-7|TRBD1|TRBV6-2/TRBV6-3|few
TGTGCCAGCAGTACGACGGGACAGGGCCACTACGAGCAGTACTTC
CASSTTGQGHYEQYF
>TRBJ2-3|NA|TRBV7-6|NA
TGTGCCAGCAGCTCCCTATTGCGGGGGCCACGCACAGATACGCAGTATTTT
CASSSLLRGPRTDTQYF
>TRBJ1-2|NA|TRBV10-1|many
TGCGCCAGCAGTGAGTCGCAGGGGCATGGCTACACCTTC
CASSESQGHGYTF
>TRBJ1-2|NA|TRBV19|NA
TGTGCCAGTAGTCCCCGACAGGCCTATGGCTACACCTTC
CASSPRQAYGYTF
>TRBJ1-5|TRBD1|TRBV7-9|NA
TGTGCCAGCAGCTTCGAGGGGGCGAATCAGCCCCAGCATTTT
CASSFEGANQPQHF
>TRBJ1-3|NA|TRBV25-1|NA
TGTGCCAGCAGTGACACAAGAGGGCCCCAGTGGGGAAACACCATATATTTT
CASSDTRGPQWGNTIYF
>TRBJ2-5|TRBD2|TRBV30|once
TGTGCCTGGAGCGTCTGGAGCGGGGGGGCAGAGACCCAGTACTTC
CAWSVWSGGAETQYF
>TRBJ2-1|NA|TRBV30|NA
TGTGCCTGGGGGGACACCAGCTCCTACAATGAGCAGTTCTTC
CAWGDTSSYNEQFF
>TRBJ1-6|TRBD1|TRBV7-2|NA
TGTGCCAGCAGCTTAAGAGGGACAGGCCAAAATTCACCCCTCCACTTT
CASSLRGTGQNSPLHF
>TRBJ1-5|NA|TRBV18|NA
TGTGCCAGCTCTCGAGGACAGAATAGCAATCAGCCCCAGCATTTT
CASSRGQNSNQPQHF
>TRBJ1-2|NA|TRBV11-2|NA
TGTGCCAGCAGCCTCAGGGTAAATGGCTACACCTTC
CASSLRVNGYTF
>TRBJ1-3|NA|TRBV29-1|NA
TGCAGCGTCGCCCTCGTTCTTGTCGGGGAGAGAAACACCATATATTTT
CSVALVLVGERNTIYF
>TRBJ1-1|NA|TRBV30|NA
TGTGCCTGGGCAATAGCCAGGGGCACTGAAGCTTTCTTT
CAWAIARGTEAFF
>TRBJ2-1|TRBD2|TRBV11-2|NA
TGTGCCAGCAGCCCCCCGGGACTAGCGGGGGTGGGGGAGCAGTTCTTC
CASSPPGLAGVGEQFF
>TRBJ2-5|TRBD1|TRBV7-2|once
TGTGCCAGCATGGCGGACAGGGTTGGGACCCAGTACTTC
CASMADRVGTQYF
>TRBJ1-6|NA|TRBV19|NA
TGTGCCAGTACGGACAGCGGATATAATTCACCCCTCCACTTT
CASTDSGYNSPLHF
>TRBJ1-4|TRBD1|TRBV5-1|once
TGCGCCAGCAGCTGGACAGGGGATAATGAAAAACTGTTTTTT
CASSWTGDNEKLFF
>TRBJ1-4|TRBD1|TRBV9|once
TGTGCCAGCAGCAGACAGGGAAGCGGTGAAAAACTGTTTTTT
CASSRQGSGEKLFF
>TRBJ2-5|TRBD1|TRBV5-1|NA
TGCGCCAGCAGCCCAGCAGGGGGTAGGGAAGAGACCCAGTACTTC
CASSPAGGREETQYF
>TRBJ1-5|TRBD1|TRBV5-6|NA
TGTGCCAGCAGTTTGGACAGGGAGAATCAGCCCCAGCATTTT
CASSLDRENQPQHF
>TRBJ1-1|NA|TRBV19|NA
TGTGCCAGTAGTATTAACGGAGGGAAGAACACTGAAGCTTTCTTT
CASSINGGKNTEAFF
>TRBJ2-5|NA|TRBV12-5|NA
TGTGCTAGTGGTTTGGTACGAGCAGGGAAAGAGACCCAGTACTTC
CASGLVRAGKETQYF
>TRBJ2-6|NA|TRBV23-1|NA
TGCGCCAGCAGTCTGGGGCGGAACTCTGGGGCCAACGTCCTGACTTTC
CASSLGRNSGANVLTF
>TRBJ2-3|TRBD1|TRBV3-1/TRBV3-2|NA
TGTGCCAGCAGCCACCGGACAGGGACCACAGATACGCAGTATTTT
CASSHRTGTTDTQYF
>TRBJ2-3|TRBD1|TRBV19|NA
TGTGCCAGTAGTCTATCGGGACAGGGTGGCACAGATACGCAGTATTTT
CASSLSGQGGTDTQYF
>TRBJ2-3|TRBD1|TRBV18|NA
TGTGCCAGTTCCCCGGGACAGAAGACAGATACGCAGTATTTT
CASSPGQKTDTQYF
>TRBJ2-1|TRBD2|TRBV6-2/TRBV6-3|few
TGTGCCAGCAGTTACGCCACTAGCGGGGGCAATGAGCAGTTCTTC
CASSYATSGGNEQFF
>TRBJ1-2|TRBD1|TRBV27|few
TGTGCCAGCAGTTCTTCAGGGGGCAGGAGCTACACCTTC
CASSSSGGRSYTF
>TRBJ2-7|TRBD1|TRBV5-4|NA
TGTGCCAGCAGCCAGGACAGGGATCATAGGGAGCAGTACTTC
CASSQDRDHREQYF
>TRBJ1-6|TRBD1|TRBV5-1|few
TGCGCCAGCAGCTTTGGGCACCGGGACAGGGATTCACCCCTCCACTTT
CASSFGHRDRDSPLHF
>TRBJ1-4|TRBD1|TRBV20-1|NA
TGCAGTGCTGGGGACAGAGAAAAACTGTTTTTT
CSAGDREKLFF